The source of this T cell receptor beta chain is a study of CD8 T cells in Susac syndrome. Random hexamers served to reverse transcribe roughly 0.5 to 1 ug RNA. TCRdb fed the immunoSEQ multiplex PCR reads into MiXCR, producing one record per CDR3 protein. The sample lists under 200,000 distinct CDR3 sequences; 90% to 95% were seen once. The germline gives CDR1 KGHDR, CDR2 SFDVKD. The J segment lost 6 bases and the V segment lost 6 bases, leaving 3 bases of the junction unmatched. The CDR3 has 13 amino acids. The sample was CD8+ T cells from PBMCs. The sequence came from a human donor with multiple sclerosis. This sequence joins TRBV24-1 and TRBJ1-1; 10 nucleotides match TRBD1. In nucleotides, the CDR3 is TGTGCCACCAGTTCAGGACAGGGGGCTGAAGCTTTCTTT. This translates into CATSSGQGAEAFF.